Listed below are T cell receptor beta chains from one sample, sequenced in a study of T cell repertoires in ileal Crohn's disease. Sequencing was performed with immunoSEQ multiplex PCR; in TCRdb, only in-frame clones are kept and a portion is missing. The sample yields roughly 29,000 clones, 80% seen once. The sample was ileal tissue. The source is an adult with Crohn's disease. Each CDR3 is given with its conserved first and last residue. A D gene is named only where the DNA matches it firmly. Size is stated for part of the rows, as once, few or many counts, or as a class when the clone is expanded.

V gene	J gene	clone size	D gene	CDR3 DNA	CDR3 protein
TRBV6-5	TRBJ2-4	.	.	TGTGCCAGCAGTTACCTTCTCGGAGGAGACATTCAGTACTTC	CASSYLLGGDIQYF
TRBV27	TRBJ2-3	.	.	TGTGCCAGCAGTTCTCCTCCCGATACGCAGTATTTT	CASSSPPDTQYF
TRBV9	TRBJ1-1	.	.	TGTGCCAGCAGCGCCATGGAGGCGCTGCTTAACACTGAAGCTTTCTTT	CASSAMEALLNTEAFF
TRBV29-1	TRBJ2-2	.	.	TGCAGCGTGGATAAACAGGGATCGAACACCGGGGAGCTGTTTTTT	CSVDKQGSNTGELFF
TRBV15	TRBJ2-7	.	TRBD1	TGTGCCACCAGCCCAAATCCGGGACAGGGGGCGGACGAGCAGTACTTC	CATSPNPGQGADEQYF
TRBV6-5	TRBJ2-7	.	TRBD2	TGTGCCAGCAGTAGGACTAGCGGGAGCACCTACGAGCAGTACTTC	CASSRTSGSTYEQYF
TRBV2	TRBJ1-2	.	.	TGTGCCAGCAGCGAGACGCGGACAGCGACGGATGGCTACACCTTC	CASSETRTATDGYTF
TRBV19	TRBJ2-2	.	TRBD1	TGTGCCAGTACCAAAGACAGGGTGGCCGGGGAGCTGTTTTTT	CASTKDRVAGELFF
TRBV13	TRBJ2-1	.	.	TGTGCCAGCAGCCCGAGATTCGGACTTCCCGAGCAGTTCTTC	CASSPRFGLPEQFF
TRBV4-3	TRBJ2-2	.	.	TGCGCCAGCAGCCAGGCAGGGGGGAGTACCGGGGAGCTGTTTTTT	CASSQAGGSTGELFF
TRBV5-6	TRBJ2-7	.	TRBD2	TGTGCCAGCAGCATAGGACTAGCGGGAGCCCACGAGCAGTACTTC	CASSIGLAGAHEQYF
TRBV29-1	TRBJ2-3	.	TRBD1	TGCAGCGTTGAACAGGGACAGGGGGCGACAGATACGCAGTATTTT	CSVEQGQGATDTQYF
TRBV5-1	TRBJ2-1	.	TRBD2	TGCGCCAGCAGCTTGGGACTAGCGGGAGTCAATACTGAGCAGTTCTTC	CASSLGLAGVNTEQFF
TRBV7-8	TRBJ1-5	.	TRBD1	TGTGCCAGCAGCAAGGGACAGGGCTCCAATCAGCCCCAGCATTTT	CASSKGQGSNQPQHF
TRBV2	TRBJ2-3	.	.	TGTGCCAGCCTCTCCGCGGGGATCTTTACAGATACGCAGTATTTT	CASLSAGIFTDTQYF
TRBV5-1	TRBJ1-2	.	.	TGCGCCAGCAGCTTGGGGGGGCTTGACTATGGCTACACCTTC	CASSLGGLDYGYTF
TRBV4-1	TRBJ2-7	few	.	TGCGCCAGCAGCCAAGATGGACTGGGATCCTACGAGCAGTACTTC	CASSQDGLGSYEQYF
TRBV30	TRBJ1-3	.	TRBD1	TGTGCCTGGAGTGTAACAGGGGGCTTTGGAAACACCATATATTTT	CAWSVTGGFGNTIYF
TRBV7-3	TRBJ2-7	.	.	TGTGCCAGCAGCTTAATGGGGGGAGTCTCATACGAGCAGTACTTC	CASSLMGGVSYEQYF
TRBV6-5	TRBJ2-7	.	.	TGTGCCAGCAGTTACTCGAACACCCTCTACGAGCAGTACTTC	CASSYSNTLYEQYF
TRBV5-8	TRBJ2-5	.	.	TGTGCCAGCAGAATTTCAGGAAAGACCCAGTACTTC	CASRISGKTQYF
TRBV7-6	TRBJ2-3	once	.	TGTGCCAGCAGCTCGTATGACTTTCCGTATACGCAGTATTTT	CASSSYDFPYTQYF
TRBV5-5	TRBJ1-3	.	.	TGTGCCAGCAGCTTGGACGGGACACTATATTTT	CASSLDGTLYF
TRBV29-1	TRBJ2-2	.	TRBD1	TGCAGCGTTGAAGATATGGGACAGGGCCACGGGGAGCTGTTTTTT	CSVEDMGQGHGELFF
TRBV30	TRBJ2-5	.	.	TGTGCCTGGACCCTCCCCCCGTCAAAAACAGCTTACCAAGAGACCCAGTACTTC	CAWTLPPSKTAYQETQYF
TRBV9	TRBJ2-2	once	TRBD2	TGTGCCAGCAGCGTAGGGCTAGCGGGAGCCGGGGAGCTGTTTTTT	CASSVGLAGAGELFF
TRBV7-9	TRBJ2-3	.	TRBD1	TGTGCCAGCAGCTTAGCTAGAACTATAGACAGGGGGAAGGCAGATACGCAGTATTTT	CASSLARTIDRGKADTQYF
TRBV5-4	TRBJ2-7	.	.	TGTGCCAGCAGCTTAGGCCGGGGGGAGCAGTACTTC	CASSLGRGEQYF
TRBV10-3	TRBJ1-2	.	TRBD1	TGTGCCATCACCGGGACAGGCATTGGCTACACCTTC	CAITGTGIGYTF
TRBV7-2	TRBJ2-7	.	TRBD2	TGTGCCAGCAGCTTGGGTCGGACTAGCGGGAGGAGCTACGAGCAGTACTTC	CASSLGRTSGRSYEQYF
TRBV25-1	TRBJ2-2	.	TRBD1	TGTGCCAGCCGAGTCGACAGGGGTAACACCGGGGAGCTGTTTTTT	CASRVDRGNTGELFF
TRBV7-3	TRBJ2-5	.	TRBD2	TGTGCCAGCAGCCCGCAGCGGGGGGGCGTAGAGACCCAGTACTTC	CASSPQRGGVETQYF
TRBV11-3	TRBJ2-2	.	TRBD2	TGTGCCAGCAGCTTATACTCGACTAGCGGGGCCGGGGAGCTGTTTTTT	CASSLYSTSGAGELFF
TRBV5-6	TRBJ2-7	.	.	TGTGCCAGCAGCCCCCCCGCGGGGTTACCCTACGAGCAGTACTTC	CASSPPAGLPYEQYF
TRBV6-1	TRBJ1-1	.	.	TGTGCCTGCAGCCGACGGGGGGACACTGAAGCTTTCTTT	CACSRRGDTEAFF
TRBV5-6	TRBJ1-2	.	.	TGTGCCAGCAGCTTGGACTCGGGGGGGCCCGGGGGTTATGGCTACACCTTC	CASSLDSGGPGGYGYTF
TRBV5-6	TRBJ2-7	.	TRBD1	TGTGCCAGCCGGGGCCTCGGGGACAGCTCCTACGAGCAGTACTTC	CASRGLGDSSYEQYF
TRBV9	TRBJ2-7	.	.	TGTGCCAGCAGCGTAGTGCCTCCCCGGAGCTCCTACGAGCAGTACTTC	CASSVVPPRSSYEQYF
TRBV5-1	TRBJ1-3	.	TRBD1	TGCGCCAGCAGCCCGACAGGGGGCGCGCCTGGAAACACCATATATTTT	CASSPTGGAPGNTIYF
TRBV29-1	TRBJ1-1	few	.	TGCAGCGTTGTTCCGGGACTTACCGCGGCCACTGAAGCTTTCTTT	CSVVPGLTAATEAFF
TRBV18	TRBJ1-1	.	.	TGTGCCAGCTCACCTCGCAGGGTGGACACTGAAGCTTTCTTT	CASSPRRVDTEAFF
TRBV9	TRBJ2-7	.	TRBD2	TGTGCCAGCAGCGCCCAGCGGGGTGGGGACGAGCAGTACTTC	CASSAQRGGDEQYF
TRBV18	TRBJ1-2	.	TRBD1	TGTGCCAGCTCACCACAGGGACAGGGCTATGGCTACACCTTC	CASSPQGQGYGYTF
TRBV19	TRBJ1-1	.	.	TGTGCCAGTACACCGAATCCCCAGGGGTACACTGAAGCTTTCTTT	CASTPNPQGYTEAFF
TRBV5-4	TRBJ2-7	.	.	TGTGCCAGCAGCTCCGGAGGACTCAAGAGCTCCTACGAGCAGTACTTC	CASSSGGLKSSYEQYF
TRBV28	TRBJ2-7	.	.	TGTGCCAGCAGTTTACAGGGGCGCCACGAGCAGTACTTC	CASSLQGRHEQYF